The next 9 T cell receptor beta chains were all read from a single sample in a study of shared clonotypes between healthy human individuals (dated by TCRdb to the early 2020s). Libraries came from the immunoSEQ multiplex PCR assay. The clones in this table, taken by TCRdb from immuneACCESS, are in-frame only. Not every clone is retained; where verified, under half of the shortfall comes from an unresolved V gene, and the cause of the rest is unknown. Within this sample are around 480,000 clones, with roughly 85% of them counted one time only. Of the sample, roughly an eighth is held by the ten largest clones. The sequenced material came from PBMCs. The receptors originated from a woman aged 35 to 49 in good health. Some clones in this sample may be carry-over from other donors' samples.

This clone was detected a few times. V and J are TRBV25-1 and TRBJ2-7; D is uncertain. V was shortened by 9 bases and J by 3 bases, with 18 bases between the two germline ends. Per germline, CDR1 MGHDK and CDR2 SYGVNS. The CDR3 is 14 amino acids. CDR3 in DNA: TGTGCCAGATCCGGACGCGCTGGCTTCTACGAGCAGTACTTC. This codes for CARSGRAGFYEQYF.

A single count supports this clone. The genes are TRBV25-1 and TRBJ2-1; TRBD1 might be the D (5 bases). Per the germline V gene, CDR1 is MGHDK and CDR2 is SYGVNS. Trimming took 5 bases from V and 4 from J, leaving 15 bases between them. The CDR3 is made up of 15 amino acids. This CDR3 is CASSKTVNPYNEQFF. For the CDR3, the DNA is TGTGCCAGCAGTAAGACAGTAAACCCTTACAATGAGCAGTTCTTC.

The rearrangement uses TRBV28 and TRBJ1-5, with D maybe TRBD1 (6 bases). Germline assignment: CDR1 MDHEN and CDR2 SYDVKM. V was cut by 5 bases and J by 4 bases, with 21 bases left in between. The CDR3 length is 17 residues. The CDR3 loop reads CASSPSWGQAVNQPQHF. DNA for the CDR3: TGTGCCAGCAGTCCCTCCTGGGGGCAGGCCGTTAATCAGCCCCAGCATTTT.

The CDR3 reads CASSPPRGQEHGYTF. The CDR3 DNA follows: TGTGCCAGCAGCCCACCGAGAGGACAGGAGCATGGCTACACCTTC. V and J are TRBV28 and TRBJ1-2; the match to TRBD1 covers 7 bases. CDR1 is MDHEN, CDR2 SYDVKM, per germline. Losses at the gene ends were 6 bases for V and 6 bases for J; bases not matched to a gene: 13. The CDR3 runs 15 residues.

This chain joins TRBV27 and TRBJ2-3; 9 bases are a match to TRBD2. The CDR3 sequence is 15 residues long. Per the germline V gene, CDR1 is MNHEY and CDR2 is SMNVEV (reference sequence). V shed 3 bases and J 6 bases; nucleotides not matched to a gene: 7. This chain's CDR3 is CASSFRGTSPDTQYF. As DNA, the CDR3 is TGTGCCAGCAGTTTTAGGGGGACTAGCCCGGATACGCAGTATTTT.

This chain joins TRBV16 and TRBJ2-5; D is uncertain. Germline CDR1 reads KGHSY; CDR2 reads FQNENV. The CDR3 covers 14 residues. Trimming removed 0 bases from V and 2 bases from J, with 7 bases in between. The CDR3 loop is CASSQSSPQETQYF. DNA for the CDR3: TGTGCCAGCAGCCAATCGTCCCCGCAAGAGACCCAGTACTTC.

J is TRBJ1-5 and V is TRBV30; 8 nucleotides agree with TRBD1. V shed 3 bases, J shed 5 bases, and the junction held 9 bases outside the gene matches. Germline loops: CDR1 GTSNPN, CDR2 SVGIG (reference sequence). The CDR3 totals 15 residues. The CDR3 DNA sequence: TGTGCCTGGAGCTTCCCGGGACAGGCTTATCAGCCCCAGCATTTT. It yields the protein CAWSFPGQAYQPQHF.

CDR3 sequence reads: CASSWGLAGEEQYF. CDR3 DNA: TGTGCCAGCAGTTGGGGACTAGCGGGAGAAGAGCAGTACTTC. The chain carries TRBV6-1 and TRBJ2-7; 14 bases match TRBD2. The CDR3 totals 14 residues. V lost 5 bases and J lost 7; bases outside the gene matches: 4. CDR1 is MNHNS and CDR2 is SASEGT in the germline V gene.

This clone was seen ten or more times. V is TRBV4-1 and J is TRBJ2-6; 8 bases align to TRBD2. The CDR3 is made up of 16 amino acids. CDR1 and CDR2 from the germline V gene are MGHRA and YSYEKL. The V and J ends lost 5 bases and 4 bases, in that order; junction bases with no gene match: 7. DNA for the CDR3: TGCGCCAGCAGCGGAGGACTAGCATTCGGGGCCAACGTCCTGACTTTC. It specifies CASSGGLAFGANVLTF.